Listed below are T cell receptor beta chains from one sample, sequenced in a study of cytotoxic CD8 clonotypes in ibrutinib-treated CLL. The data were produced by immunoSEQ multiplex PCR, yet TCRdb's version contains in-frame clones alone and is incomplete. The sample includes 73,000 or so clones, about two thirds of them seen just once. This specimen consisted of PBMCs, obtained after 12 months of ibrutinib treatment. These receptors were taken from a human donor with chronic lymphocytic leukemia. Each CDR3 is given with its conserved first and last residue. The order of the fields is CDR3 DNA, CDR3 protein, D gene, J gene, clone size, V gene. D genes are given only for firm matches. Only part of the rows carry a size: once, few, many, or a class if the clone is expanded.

DNA: TGTGCCAGTAGTAAAGACAGGGTGAGACAGCCCCAGCATTTT; CDR3: CASSKDRVRQPQHF; D: TRBD1; J: TRBJ1-5; size: few; V: TRBV19
DNA: TGTGCCAGCAGCTCCCAACTGACAGGACCCCTCTCCTACGAGCAGTACTTC; CDR3: CASSSQLTGPLSYEQYF; D: NA; J: TRBJ2-7; size: once; V: TRBV7-2
DNA: TGTGCCACCAGCAGAGGGACGGGCCCCGGCGGTGACGAGCAGTACTTC; CDR3: CATSRGTGPGGDEQYF; D: NA; J: TRBJ2-7; size: NA; V: TRBV15
DNA: TGTGCCAGCAGTCCAAGACAGGGGGGGACCCAGTACTTC; CDR3: CASSPRQGGTQYF; D: TRBD1; J: TRBJ2-5; size: few; V: TRBV2
DNA: TGTGCCTGCGACCCGAACGATACGCAGTATTTT; CDR3: CACDPNDTQYF; D: NA; J: TRBJ2-3; size: NA; V: TRBV30
DNA: TGTGCCAGCAGTGATAGAATAGGGAACTATAATTCACCCCTCCACTTT; CDR3: CASSDRIGNYNSPLHF; D: NA; J: TRBJ1-6; size: NA; V: TRBV9
DNA: TGTGCCAGCAGCTTAGAAGGAAACACCATATATTTT; CDR3: CASSLEGNTIYF; D: NA; J: TRBJ1-3; size: few; V: TRBV7-6
DNA: TGCGCCACCCGGGGTCGGACAGATACGCAGTATTTT; CDR3: CATRGRTDTQYF; D: NA; J: TRBJ2-3; size: NA; V: TRBV10-1
DNA: TGTGCCAGCAGCCAAGCAGGGATCACTGAAGCTTTCTTT; CDR3: CASSQAGITEAFF; D: NA; J: TRBJ1-1; size: NA; V: TRBV14
DNA: TGTGCCAGCAGGGAGGGAAGCGAGCAGTACTTC; CDR3: CASREGSEQYF; D: NA; J: TRBJ2-7; size: NA; V: TRBV6-5
DNA: TGTGCCAGCAGCTACCGGATGGGGCCGAAGGATGAAAAACTGTTTTTT; CDR3: CASSYRMGPKDEKLFF; D: NA; J: TRBJ1-4; size: NA; V: TRBV6-6
DNA: TGTGCCAGCAGTCCGGGACTAGCGGGGTGGAAGACCCAGTACTTC; CDR3: CASSPGLAGWKTQYF; D: TRBD2; J: TRBJ2-5; size: NA; V: TRBV2
DNA: TGTGCCAGCACCCGAGGTCTGACAAACTCCTACGAGCAGTACTTC; CDR3: CASTRGLTNSYEQYF; D: NA; J: TRBJ2-7; size: NA; V: TRBV5-6
DNA: TGTGCCAGCAGTATCCCCGGGGGTATATATGGCTACACCTTC; CDR3: CASSIPGGIYGYTF; D: NA; J: TRBJ1-2; size: NA; V: TRBV28
DNA: TGTGCCTCAAAAACAGGGGTCTATGGCTACACCTTC; CDR3: CASKTGVYGYTF; D: TRBD1; J: TRBJ1-2; size: NA; V: TRBV28
DNA: TGTGCCAGCTCACGGCAGGGGGGAAGCTCCTATAATTCACCCCTCCACTTT; CDR3: CASSRQGGSSYNSPLHF; D: TRBD1; J: TRBJ1-6; size: NA; V: TRBV18
DNA: TGTGCCAGCTCACCACGCGGGCAGAGGAATGAAAAACTGTTTTTT; CDR3: CASSPRGQRNEKLFF; D: NA; J: TRBJ1-4; size: few; V: TRBV18
DNA: TGTGCCAGCAGCTTCTGGTCGCGGATTTATAATTCACCCCTCCACTTT; CDR3: CASSFWSRIYNSPLHF; D: NA; J: TRBJ1-6; size: NA; V: TRBV5-6
DNA: TGTGCCCTAGGGCCCACAGATACGCAGTATTTT; CDR3: CALGPTDTQYF; D: NA; J: TRBJ2-3; size: NA; V: TRBV10-3
DNA: TGTGCCAGCAGTGAATCTATGGGGGGGGCTAGCACAGATACGCAGTATTTT; CDR3: CASSESMGGASTDTQYF; D: NA; J: TRBJ2-3; size: once; V: TRBV2